The T cell receptor beta chain described here comes from a study of human T cells and chemical hapten exposure. The sample's time point: healthy volunteer bleed at 6 weeks. Whole blood that had not been fractionated was the source of extracted total RNA. TCRdb reanalysed the RACE reads using MiXCR and keeps one entry per CDR3 protein. This sample has around 45,000 distinct CDR3 sequences; 3% to 4% occur once, and the top ten carry about 6%. The V end was cut by 2 bases, the J end by 4 bases, with 9 bases between. CDR1 MNHEY and CDR2 SMNVEV come from the germline V gene (reference sequence). The CDR3 has 13 residues.

Specimen: whole blood. This chain uses TRBV27 with TRBJ2-7, with D possibly being TRBD2 (6 bases). The receptor comes from a human donor in good health. Some clones in this sample may be carry-over from other donors' samples. Written as DNA, the CDR3 is TGTGCCAGCAGTTTAGCGGGGCTATACGAGCAGTACTTC. Translating gives CASSLAGLYEQYF.